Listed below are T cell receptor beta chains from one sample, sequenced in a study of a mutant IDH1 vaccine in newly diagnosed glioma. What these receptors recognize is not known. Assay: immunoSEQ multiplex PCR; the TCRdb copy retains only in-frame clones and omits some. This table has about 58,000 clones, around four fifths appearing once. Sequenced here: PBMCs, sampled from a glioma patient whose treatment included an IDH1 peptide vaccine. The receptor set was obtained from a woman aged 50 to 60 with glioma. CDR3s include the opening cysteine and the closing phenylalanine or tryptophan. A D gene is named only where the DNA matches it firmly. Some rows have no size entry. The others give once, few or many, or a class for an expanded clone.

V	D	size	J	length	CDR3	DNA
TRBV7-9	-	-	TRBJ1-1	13	CASSRTQASEAFF	TGTGCCAGCAGCCGGACACAGGCCTCCGAAGCTTTCTTT
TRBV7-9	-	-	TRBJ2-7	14	CASSSQTESYEQYF	TGTGCCAGCAGCTCTCAGACTGAGTCCTACGAGCAGTACTTC
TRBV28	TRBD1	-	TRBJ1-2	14	CASSGRQGTYGYTF	TGTGCCAGCAGTGGCAGACAGGGTACCTATGGCTACACCTTC
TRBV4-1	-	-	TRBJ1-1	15	CASSQDLNLNTEAFF	TGCGCCAGCAGCCAAGATTTGAATCTGAACACTGAAGCTTTCTTT
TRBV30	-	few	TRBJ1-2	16	CAWSITGNLIERGYTF	TGTGCCTGGAGTATCACAGGGAACTTGATCGAACGTGGCTACACCTTC
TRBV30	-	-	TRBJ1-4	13	CAFQGFTNEKLFF	TGTGCCTTCCAGGGATTTACTAATGAAAAACTGTTTTTT
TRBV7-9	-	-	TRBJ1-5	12	CASSPDNQPQHF	TGTGCCAGCAGCCCGGACAATCAGCCCCAGCATTTT
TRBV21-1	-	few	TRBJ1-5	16	CASSNLLRDRAKPQHF	TGTGCCAGCAGCAACTTATTGCGGGACAGGGCTAAGCCCCAGCATTTT
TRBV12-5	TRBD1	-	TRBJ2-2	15	CARGGDRGLTGELFF	TGTGCTAGGGGGGGGGACAGGGGGTTGACCGGGGAGCTGTTTTTT
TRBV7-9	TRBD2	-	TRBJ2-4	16	CASSLSGGAAKNIQYF	TGTGCCAGCAGCTTATCCGGGGGGGCGGCCAAAAACATTCAGTACTTC
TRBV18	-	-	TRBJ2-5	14	CASSLQTLQETQYF	TGTGCCAGCTCACTCCAGACACTCCAAGAGACCCAGTACTTC
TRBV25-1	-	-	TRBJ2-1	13	CASSASLVSEQFF	TGTGCCAGCAGTGCCTCTCTAGTGAGTGAGCAGTTCTTC
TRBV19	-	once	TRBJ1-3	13	CASSAGLRGTIYF	TGTGCCAGTAGTGCGGGACTCCGAGGGACCATATATTTT
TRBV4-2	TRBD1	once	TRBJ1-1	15	CASSPNDRGFTEAFF	TGTGCCAGCAGTCCTAACGACAGGGGTTTCACTGAAGCTTTCTTT
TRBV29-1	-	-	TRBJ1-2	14	CSVYEGQTRYGYTF	TGCAGCGTTTACGAAGGACAAACACGCTATGGCTACACCTTC
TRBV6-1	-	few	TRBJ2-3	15	CASSDSQTGLNTQYF	TGTGCCAGCAGTGACTCTCAGACAGGTTTGAATACGCAGTATTTT
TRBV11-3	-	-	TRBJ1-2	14	CASSLQAANYGYTF	TGTGCCAGCAGCCTCCAGGCGGCTAACTATGGCTACACCTTC
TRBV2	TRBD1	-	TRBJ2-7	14	CASRTGTGNYEQYF	TGTGCCAGCAGGACAGGGACAGGGAACTACGAGCAGTACTTC
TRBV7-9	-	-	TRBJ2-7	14	CASSLNGPSYEQYF	TGTGCCAGCAGCTTAAACGGACCCTCCTACGAGCAGTACTTC
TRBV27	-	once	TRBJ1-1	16	CASSLSWSGKVAEAFF	TGTGCCAGCAGTTTATCGTGGTCGGGGAAGGTCGCTGAAGCTTTCTTT
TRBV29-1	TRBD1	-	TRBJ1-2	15	CSVNNGTVLNYGYTF	TGCAGCGTCAACAACGGGACAGTGCTTAACTATGGCTACACCTTC
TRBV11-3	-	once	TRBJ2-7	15	CASQIGNRVSYEQYF	TGTGCCAGTCAAATTGGGAACAGGGTATCCTACGAGCAGTACTTC
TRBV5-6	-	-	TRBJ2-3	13	CASTSSGAHTQYF	TGTGCCAGCACCTCATCGGGGGCCCATACGCAGTATTTT
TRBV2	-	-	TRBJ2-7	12	CASKASRYEQYF	TGTGCCAGCAAGGCCAGTCGGTACGAGCAGTACTTC
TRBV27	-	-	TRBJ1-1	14	CASSLRGMNTEAFF	TGTGCCAGCAGTTTAAGGGGTATGAACACTGAAGCTTTCTTT
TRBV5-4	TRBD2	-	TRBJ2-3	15	CATSSGGFGTDTQYF	TGTGCCACCTCTAGCGGGGGGTTCGGCACAGATACGCAGTATTTT
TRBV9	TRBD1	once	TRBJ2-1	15	CASNNGQGKGNEQFF	TGTGCCAGCAATAACGGACAGGGTAAGGGGAATGAGCAGTTCTTC
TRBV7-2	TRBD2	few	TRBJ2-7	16	CASSLKAGLVIREQYF	TGTGCCAGCAGCTTGAAAGCGGGACTAGTGATTAGGGAGCAGTACTTC
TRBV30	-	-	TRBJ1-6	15	CAWSVDSSYNSPLHF	TGTGCCTGGAGTGTCGACAGCTCCTATAATTCACCCCTCCACTTT
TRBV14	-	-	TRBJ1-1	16	CASSPSHRWSGTEAFF	TGTGCCAGCAGCCCGTCGCACCGGTGGTCAGGCACTGAAGCTTTCTTT
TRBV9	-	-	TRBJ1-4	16	CASSGPGSGEDEKLFF	TGTGCCAGCAGCGGCCCGGGGAGCGGGGAAGATGAAAAACTGTTTTTT
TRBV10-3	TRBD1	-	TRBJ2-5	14	CAISEGQPQETQYF	TGTGCCATCAGCGAGGGACAGCCCCAAGAGACCCAGTACTTC
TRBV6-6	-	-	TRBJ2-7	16	CASSPWIGASSYEQYF	TGTGCCAGCAGCCCTTGGATTGGCGCGAGCTCCTACGAGCAGTACTTC
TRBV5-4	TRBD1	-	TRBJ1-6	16	CASSGRGQGVNSPLHF	TGTGCCAGCAGCGGACGGGGACAGGGCGTTAATTCACCCCTCCACTTT
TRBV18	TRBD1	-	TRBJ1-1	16	CASSPMTGTGRTEAFF	TGTGCCAGCTCACCAATGACCGGGACAGGGAGAACTGAAGCTTTCTTT
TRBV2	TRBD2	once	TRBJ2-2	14	CAYRLAGGHGELFF	TGTGCCTACAGACTAGCGGGGGGTCACGGGGAGCTGTTTTTT
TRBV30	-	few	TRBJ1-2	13	CAWSGIKEKGYTF	TGTGCCTGGAGTGGTATAAAGGAGAAAGGCTACACCTTC